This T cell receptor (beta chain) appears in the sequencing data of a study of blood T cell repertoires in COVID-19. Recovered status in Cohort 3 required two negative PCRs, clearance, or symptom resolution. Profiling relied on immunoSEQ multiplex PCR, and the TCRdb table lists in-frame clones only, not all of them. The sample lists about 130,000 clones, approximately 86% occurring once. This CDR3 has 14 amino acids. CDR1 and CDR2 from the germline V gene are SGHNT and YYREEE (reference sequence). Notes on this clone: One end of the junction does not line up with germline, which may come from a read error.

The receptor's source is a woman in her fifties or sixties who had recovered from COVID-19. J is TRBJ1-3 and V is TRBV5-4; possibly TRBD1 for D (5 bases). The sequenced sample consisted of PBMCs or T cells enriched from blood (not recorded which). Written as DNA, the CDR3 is TGTGCCAGCAGTTTGGCCGGGACTATGGACACCATATATTTT. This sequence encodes CASSLAGTMDTIYF.